These 8 T cell receptor beta chains were sequenced from one sample in a study of T cells after yellow fever vaccination. TCRdb re-analysed the 5' RACE reads in MiXCR, keeping a single row per CDR3 protein. The sample has some 350,000 distinct CDR3 sequences, about 4% seen once; the top ten hold 20% to 25%. Sample: PBMCs, taken 5 days after the yellow fever booster vaccination. These receptors were obtained from a man in his late teens or twenties who received the YFV17D yellow fever vaccine.

This clonotype has ten or more counts. V gene TRBV29-1 combines with J gene TRBJ1-1; D gene ambiguous. The length of the CDR3 is 13 residues. Trimming took 5 bases from V and 0 from J, leaving 10 bases between them. Germline CDR1 SQVTM, CDR2 ANQGSEA. CDR3 in amino acids: CSVSLRMNTEAFF. The CDR3 DNA follows: TGCAGCGTTTCTCTCAGGATGAACACTGAAGCTTTCTTT.

This clonotype showed up many times. J is TRBJ1-2 and V is TRBV7-2; no definite D call. The V gene lost 2 bases and the J gene lost 8 bases, with 15 bases spanning the gap. The germline V gene encodes CDR1 SGHTA and CDR2 FQGNSA. This CDR3 region has 14 residues. CDR3 sequence reads: CASSLKFLGQGYTF. In DNA form, the CDR3 reads TGTGCCAGCAGCTTAAAATTTTTGGGCCAGGGCTACACCTTC.

This clonotype has just a few counts. This chain uses TRBV20-1 with TRBJ1-1, with 7 bases aligning to TRBD1. Germline V gene sequence: CDR1 DFQATT, CDR2 SNEGSKA (reference sequence). CDR3 length equals 12 residues. V dropped 3 bases and J dropped 5; count of bases not matched to a gene: 3. CDR3 in amino acids: CSAREGATEAFF. The CDR3 nucleotides read TGCAGTGCTAGGGAGGGGGCGACTGAAGCTTTCTTT.

The rearrangement links TRBV6-5 to TRBJ1-1, with 7 bases identical to TRBD1. The CDR3 is made up of 14 amino acids. Germline V gene data show CDR1 as MNHEY and CDR2 as SVGAGI. Trimming removed 4 bases from V and 4 bases from J; junction bases left unmatched: 6. CDR3 sequence reads: CASSLTGDSTEAFF. CDR3 bases: TGTGCCAGCAGTTTAACAGGGGATAGCACTGAAGCTTTCTTT.

This clonotype was recorded a few times. V and J are TRBV5-6 and TRBJ2-2, with 7 bases matching TRBD1. With 1 base clipped from V and 6 bases from J, the junction kept 9 bases outside the gene matches. This CDR3 spans 16 amino acids. Germline CDR1 and CDR2: SGHDT and YYEEEE. CDR3 sequence (DNA): TGTGCCAGCAGCTTGCGCCGGGACAGTTCCGCCGGGGAGCTGTTTTTT. It is translated as CASSLRRDSSAGELFF. Filled out from reference TRBV5-6 and TRBJ2-2, the complete variable domain reads DAGVTQSPTHLIKTRGQQVTLRCSPKSGHDTVSWYQQALGQGPQFIFQYYEEEERQRGNFPDRFSGHQFPNYSSELNVNALLLGDSALYLCASSLRRDSSAGELFFGEGSRLTVL.

This sequence joins TRBV10-3 and TRBJ2-7, with TRBD2 matching 14 bases. Germline V gene sequence: CDR1 ENHRY, CDR2 SYGVKD. CDR3 size: 16 residues. With 2 bases clipped from V and 4 bases from J, the junction kept 4 bases outside the gene matches. The CDR3 spells CAISEGRTSGGYEQYV. DNA for the CDR3: TGTGCCATCAGTGAGGGTCGGACTAGCGGGGGGTACGAGCAGTACGTC.

The chain links TRBV7-2 to TRBJ2-7, with TRBD1 as a possible D gene (6 bases). CDR1 and CDR2 (germline): SGHTA, FQGNSA. The germline V and J ends were trimmed by 1 base and 4 bases, with 23 bases remaining between them. CDR3 length: 18 amino acids. The CDR3 sequence is CASSLVVSRRTVPYEQYF. CDR3 coding DNA: TGTGCCAGCAGCTTAGTCGTGTCTCGGCGGACAGTCCCTTACGAGCAGTACTTC.

The rearrangement uses TRBV5-5 and TRBJ2-3; D is undetermined. V gave up 4 bases and J gave up 4 bases, with 13 bases separating them. The CDR3 is made up of 14 amino acids. Looked up from germline, CDR1 is SGHKS and CDR2 is YYEKEE (reference sequence). CDR3: CASSRDRSADTQYF. CDR3 nucleotides: TGTGCCAGCAGCCGTGATCGGAGTGCAGATACGCAGTATTTT.